The sequence of this T cell receptor (beta chain) was determined in a study of response to subunit inactivated influenza vaccine. Study-wide findings and caveats: With each seasonal influenza vaccination, the authors suggested, few new T cells are recruited.

This clonotype was found once. Its antigen remains unknown. Since a much larger clone is just one base distant, this may be a read error. Via MiXCR, TCRdb re-called the RT-PCR reads, giving one row per CDR3 protein. The data contain about 650,000 distinct CDR3 sequences, around 15% of them singletons. The starting material was PBMCs from blood, obtained 14 to 15 days before vaccination. This clonotype originated in a middle-aged man who received an inactivated influenza vaccine.

CDR3 protein: CARSADGQDSPLHF. The CDR3 DNA reads TGCGCCAGAAGCGCCGATGGCCAGGATTCACCCCTCCACTTT. This sequence joins TRBV5-1 and TRBJ1-6; D is unresolved. This CDR3 has 14 residues. CDR1 SGHRS and CDR2 YFSETQ come from the germline V gene. Trimming removed 8 bases at V and 8 bases at J, with 17 bases between.